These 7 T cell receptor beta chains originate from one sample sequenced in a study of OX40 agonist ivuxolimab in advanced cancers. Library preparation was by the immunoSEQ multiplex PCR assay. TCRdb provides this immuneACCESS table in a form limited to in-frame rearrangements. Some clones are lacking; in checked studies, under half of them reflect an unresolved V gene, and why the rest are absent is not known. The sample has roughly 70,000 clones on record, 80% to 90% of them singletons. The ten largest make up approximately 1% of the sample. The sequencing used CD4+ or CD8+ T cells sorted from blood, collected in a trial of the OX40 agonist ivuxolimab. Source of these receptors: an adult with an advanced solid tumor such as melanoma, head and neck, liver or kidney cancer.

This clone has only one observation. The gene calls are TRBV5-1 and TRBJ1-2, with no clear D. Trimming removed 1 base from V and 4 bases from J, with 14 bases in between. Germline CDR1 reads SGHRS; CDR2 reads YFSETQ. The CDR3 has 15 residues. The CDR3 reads CASSLTQGLFYGYTF. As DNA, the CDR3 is TGCGCCAGCAGCTTGACACAAGGGCTCTTCTATGGCTACACCTTC.

CDR3 amino acids: CASSFGLAGGWETQYF. CDR3 bases: TGTGCCAGCAGCTTCGGACTAGCGGGGGGTTGGGAGACCCAGTACTTC. This chain connects TRBV5-4 to TRBJ2-5; 14 bases fit TRBD2. Germline V gene data show CDR1 as SGHNT and CDR2 as YYREEE (reference sequence). CDR3 size: 16 residues. V shed 2 bases and J 5 bases; nucleotides not matched to a gene: 5.

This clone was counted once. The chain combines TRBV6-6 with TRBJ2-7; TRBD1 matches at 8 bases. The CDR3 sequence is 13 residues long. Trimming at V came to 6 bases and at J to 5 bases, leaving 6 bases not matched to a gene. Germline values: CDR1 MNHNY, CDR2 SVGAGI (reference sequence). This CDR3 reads CASRLTGVDEQYF. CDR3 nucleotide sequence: TGTGCCAGCAGGCTGACAGGGGTTGACGAGCAGTACTTC.

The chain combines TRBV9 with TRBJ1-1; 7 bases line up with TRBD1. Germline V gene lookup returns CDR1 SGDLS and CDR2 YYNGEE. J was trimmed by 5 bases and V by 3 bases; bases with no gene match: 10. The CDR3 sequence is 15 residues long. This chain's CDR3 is CASSAPQGGKTEAFF. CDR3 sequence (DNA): TGTGCCAGCAGCGCCCCTCAGGGGGGAAAAACTGAAGCTTTCTTT.

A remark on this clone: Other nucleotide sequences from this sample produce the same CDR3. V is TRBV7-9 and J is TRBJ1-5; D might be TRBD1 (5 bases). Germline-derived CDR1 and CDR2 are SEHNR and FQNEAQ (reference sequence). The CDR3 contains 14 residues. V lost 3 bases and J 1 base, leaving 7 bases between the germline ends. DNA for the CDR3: TGTGCCAGCAGCTTGAAGGGGAGCAATCAGCCCCAGCATTTT. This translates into CASSLKGSNQPQHF.

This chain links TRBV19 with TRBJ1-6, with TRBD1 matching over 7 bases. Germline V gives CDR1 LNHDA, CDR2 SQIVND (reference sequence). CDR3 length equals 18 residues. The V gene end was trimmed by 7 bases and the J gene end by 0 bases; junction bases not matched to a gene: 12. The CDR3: CASNPTGTESSYNSPLHF. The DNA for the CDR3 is TGTGCCAGTAACCCAACCGGGACAGAGAGCTCCTATAATTCACCCCTCCACTTT.

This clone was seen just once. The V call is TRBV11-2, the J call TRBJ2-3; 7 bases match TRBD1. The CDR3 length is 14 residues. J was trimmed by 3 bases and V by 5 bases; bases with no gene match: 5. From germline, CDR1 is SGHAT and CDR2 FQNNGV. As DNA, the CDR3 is TGTGCCAGCAGCCCCGGGACAGTGACAGATACGCAGTATTTT. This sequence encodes CASSPGTVTDTQYF. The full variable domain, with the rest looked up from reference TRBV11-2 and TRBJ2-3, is EAGVAQSPRYKIIEKRQSVAFWCNPISGHATLYWYQQILGQGPKLLIQFQNNGVVDDSQLPKDRFSAERLKGVDSTLKIQPAKLEDSAVYLCASSPGTVTDTQYFGPGTRLTVL.